This paragraph covers one TCR beta chain sequence. Measured with immunoSEQ multiplex PCR; TCRdb has only the in-frame clones, and not every one. The table has over 100,000 clones, 80% to 95% seen once; the top ten hold around 6%. This sample is drawn from a study of control samples from healthy donors and cancer patients. The CDR3 length is 11 residues. Germline CDR1 is MNHNS and CDR2 is SASEGT. V lost 2 bases and J 10 bases, leaving 6 bases between the germline ends. V and J are TRBV6-1 and TRBJ2-1; D remains unclear. The receptor comes from a man younger than 30 in good health. The source material was blood. The CDR3 DNA reads as TGTGCCAGCAGTGAATTCAACGAGCAGTTCTTC. Translation gives CASSEFNEQFF.